This T cell receptor beta chain was captured by sequencing in a study of beta chain features in type 1 diabetes. CD45RO/CCR7/CD25/CD127/CD95/CD27 sorting isolated CD4+ naive, central memory, regulatory and stem cell-like memory cells. Sorted populations all exceeded 95% purity. This clone came up once. Its antigen remains unknown. Notes on the study in general: cDNA-based sequencing might over-represent cells highly expressing TCR. Patients with Type 1 diabetes showed moderately but significantly shorter TCRB CDR3s in all four CD4+ subsets. It was among patients, rather than healthy donors, that naive, central memory and Treg TCRB repertoires appeared more similar.

Investigators reverse transcribed all isolated RNA, so they sequenced expressed TCRB transcripts. The method was immunoSEQ multiplex PCR; TCRdb's version includes in-frame clones alone and lacks a portion of them. The sample carries approximately 160,000 clones, 63% recorded once. The TCR comes from a man under 40 with type 1 diabetes. The material sequenced was naive CD4+ T cells from blood.

The CDR3 region has the DNA TGTGCCAGCGCCCTAGCGTCCCAAGAGACCCAGTACTTC. Its protein is CASALASQETQYF. The genes are TRBV10-3 and TRBJ2-5, with D possibly matching TRBD2 (6 bases). Germline V CDR1 and CDR2: ENHRY, SYGVKD. CDR3 length equals 13 residues. V lost 10 bases and J 1 base, leaving 13 bases between the germline ends.